The next 12 T cell receptor beta chains were all read from a single sample in a study of blood T cell repertoires in COVID-19. Clones were sequenced by immunoSEQ multiplex PCR, and TCRdb holds only the in-frame ones, with some missing. The table includes approximately 89,000 clones, around 72% detected once. The sequenced material came from peripheral blood. The receptor source for this set is a man aged 70-80 years with acute or convalescent COVID-19.

The chain is built from TRBV7-6 and TRBJ2-1; TRBD2 aligns across 15 bases. The CDR3 loop spans 16 amino acids. The V and J ends lost 6 bases and 5 bases, in that order; junction bases with no gene match: 5. Per the germline V gene, CDR1 is SGHVS and CDR2 is FNYEAQ. DNA of the CDR3: TGTGCCAGCAGGTGGACTAGCGGGAGGGGCCACAATGAGCAGTTCTTC. It translates to CASRWTSGRGHNEQFF.

The genes are TRBV4-2 and TRBJ1-4; 7 nucleotides agree with TRBD1. After removal of 3 bases from V and 8 bases from J, the junction contained 18 bases not matched to a gene. Germline CDR1 is LGHNA and CDR2 is YNFKEQ. This CDR3 contains 18 residues. CDR3 sequence: CASSHEGIGQASLEKLFF. Here the CDR3 DNA reads TGTGCCAGCAGCCACGAGGGCATCGGACAGGCCTCGTTGGAAAAACTGTTTTTT.

The chain joins TRBV28 to TRBJ1-2; 7 positions match TRBD1. The CDR3 length is 14 residues. Germline CDR1 and CDR2: MDHEN and SYDVKM. With V trimmed by 6 bases and J by 4 bases, 8 bases remained unmatched. CDR3 region: CASRFEGAGYGYTF. The CDR3 coding sequence is TGTGCCAGCAGATTCGAGGGGGCTGGCTATGGCTACACCTTC.

The table lists this clone with many counts. For the CDR3, the DNA is TGTGCCAGCAGCCCGGAGGGAGCGAACACTGAAGCTTTCTTT. This gives the protein CASSPEGANTEAFF. The V and J genes are TRBV6-5 and TRBJ1-1; D is uncertain. The germline V gene encodes CDR1 MNHEY and CDR2 SVGAGI. Trimming left V 6 bases short and J 1 base short, with 12 bases between. This CDR3 spans 14 amino acids.

The V call is TRBV9, the J call TRBJ2-4; 8 nucleotides line up with TRBD2. After removal of 0 bases from V and 7 bases from J, the junction contained 0 bases not matched to a gene. The germline gives CDR1 SGDLS, CDR2 YYNGEE. The CDR3 has 13 residues. The CDR3 loop is CASSVASGNIQYF. The CDR3 bases are TGTGCCAGCAGCGTAGCTAGCGGGAACATTCAGTACTTC.

The chain has TRBV12-2 and TRBJ2-5; the table's D gene call, TRBD1, was not cross checked with the DNA. TRBV12-2 is given as a pseudogene. The CDR3 sequence is 17 residues long. This CDR3 is CASRLAFPGWMGETQYF. The DNA of the CDR3 is TGTGCAAGTCGCTTAGCGTTCCCAGGGTGGATGGGAGAGACCCAGTACTTC.

In its sample, this clone was seen once. J is TRBJ1-1 and V is TRBV5-1; weak D call: TRBD1 (5 bases). Trimming removed 0 bases from V and 4 bases from J, with 10 bases in between. This CDR3 region has 14 residues. Germline V gene sequence: CDR1 SGHRS, CDR2 YFSETQ. CDR3 nucleotides: TGCGCCAGCAGCTTGGTAGCGGGGACCACTGAAGCTTTCTTT. Its translation is CASSLVAGTTEAFF.

The rearrangement links TRBV11-2 to TRBJ2-1; a weak D match, TRBD2 (6 bases). Looked up from germline, CDR1 is SGHAT and CDR2 is FQNNGV. V dropped 5 bases and J dropped 3 bases, with 17 bases sitting between them. The CDR3 runs 16 residues. The CDR3 spells CASSTQKGGNYNEQFF. In nucleotides, the CDR3 is TGTGCCAGCAGCACGCAGAAGGGCGGGAACTACAATGAGCAGTTCTTC.

V gene TRBV14 combines with J gene TRBJ1-2; tentatively, D is TRBD1 (6 bases). V was pared by 0 bases and J by 4 bases, with 12 bases between. Germline V lookup: CDR1 SGHDN, CDR2 FVKESK. The CDR3 has 15 residues. The CDR3 region is CASSQDRGAVYGYTF. The CDR3 DNA reads as TGTGCCAGCAGCCAAGATCGGGGGGCAGTCTATGGCTACACCTTC. Full variable domain (remainder filled in from reference TRBV14 and TRBJ1-2): EAGVTQFPSHSVIEKGQTVTLRCDPISGHDNLYWYRRVMGKEIKFLLHFVKESKQDESGMPNNRFLAERTGGTYSTLKVQPAELEDSGVYFCASSQDRGAVYGYTFGSGTRLTVV.

The rearrangement links TRBV28 to TRBJ1-2; 7 bases are a match to TRBD1. Germline CDR1 reads MDHEN; CDR2 reads SYDVKM. The CDR3 consists of 11 residues. V dropped 5 bases and J dropped 7; count of bases not matched to a gene: 1. CDR3 nucleotides: TGTGCCAGCAGTGACAGGGTTGGCTACACCTTC. Its protein is CASSDRVGYTF.

The J gene is TRBJ1-5, the V gene TRBV30, with a tentative D call TRBD1 (6 bases). This CDR3 has 13 residues. V lost 4 bases and J 1 base, leaving 8 bases between the germline ends. The germline gives CDR1 GTSNPN, CDR2 SVGIG (reference sequence). The CDR3 region is CAWNRDSNQPQHF. CDR3 nucleotides: TGTGCCTGGAACAGGGACAGCAATCAGCCCCAGCATTTT.

The rearrangement links TRBV2 to TRBJ1-4; 7 bases agree with TRBD1. Germline CDR1 and CDR2: SNHLY and FYNNEI. The CDR3 has 12 amino acids. J was trimmed by 7 bases and V by 6 bases; bases with no gene match: 2. The CDR3 protein is CASRGQFEKLFF. The CDR3 DNA reads TGTGCCAGCAGGGGACAGTTTGAAAAACTGTTTTTT. Full variable domain (missing parts from reference TRBV2 and TRBJ1-4): EPEVTQTPSHQVTQMGQEVILRCVPISNHLYFYWYRQILGQKVEFLVSFYNNEISEKSEIFDDQFSVERPDGSNFTLKIRSTKLEDSAMYFCASRGQFEKLFFGSGTQLSVL.